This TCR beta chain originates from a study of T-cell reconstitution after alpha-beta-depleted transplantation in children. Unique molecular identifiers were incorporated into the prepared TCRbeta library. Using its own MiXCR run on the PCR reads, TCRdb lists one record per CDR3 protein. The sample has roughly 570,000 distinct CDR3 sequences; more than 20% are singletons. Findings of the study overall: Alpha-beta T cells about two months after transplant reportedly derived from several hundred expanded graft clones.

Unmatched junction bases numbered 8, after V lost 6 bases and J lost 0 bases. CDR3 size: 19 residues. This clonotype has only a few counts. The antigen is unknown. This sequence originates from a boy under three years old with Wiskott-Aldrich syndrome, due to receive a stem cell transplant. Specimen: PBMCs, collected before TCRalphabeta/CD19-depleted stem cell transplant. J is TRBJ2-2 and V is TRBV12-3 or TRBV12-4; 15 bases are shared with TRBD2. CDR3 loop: CASRRPGLAGGSNTGELFF. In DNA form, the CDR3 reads TGTGCCAGCAGGAGGCCGGGACTAGCGGGAGGCTCGAACACCGGGGAGCTGTTTTTT.